This T cell receptor (beta chain) was captured in a study of T-cell memory formation after mild COVID-19. Looking at the study overall: Clustering of TCRs was largely donor specific. The study's findings and limits: Clones that contracted from day 15 to 85 had balanced CD4/CD8; later expanders were CD4+ biased. Some responding clones appeared in pre-infection memory, suggesting cross-reactive memory joined.

Points on this clonotype: What it binds is unknown.

CDR1 is ENHRY and CDR2 is SYGVKD in the germline V gene. The CDR3 has 12 residues. Trimming took off 0 bases at V and 5 bases at J, with 5 bases between the two ends. Using its own MiXCR run on the 5' RACE reads, TCRdb lists one record per CDR3 protein. This table has over 150,000 distinct CDR3 sequences, under 20% appearing once. This TCR was sampled from a man aged 18 to 30 who had mild COVID-19 (a few samples of this study predate the infection). Cell type and time point are not known. The source material was PBMCs or a T cell subset sorted from them (not recorded which). J is TRBJ2-7 and V is TRBV10-3; no firm D call. CDR3 region: CAISESGHEQYV. CDR3 coding DNA: TGTGCCATCAGTGAGTCCGGACACGAGCAGTACGTC.